The sequence of this T cell receptor (beta chain) was determined in a study of blood T cell repertoires in COVID-19. Study-wide background: T cells, B-cell-depleted T cells, or PBMCs provided the cDNA or gDNA that served as material.

The CDR3 is 16 amino acids. Germline V gives CDR1 SGDLS, CDR2 YYNGEE. The V gene lost 2 bases and the J gene lost 1 base, with 13 bases spanning the gap. Libraries were prepared by immunoSEQ multiplex PCR; TCRdb keeps only in-frame clonotypes and omits some of them. The sample holds around 170,000 clones, approximately 79% seen once. This sequence joins TRBV9 and TRBJ1-3; D possibly corresponds to TRBD1 (5 bases). The sequencing input was peripheral blood. The origin of this receptor is a man between 25 and 39 years old with active or convalescent COVID-19. The CDR3 DNA reads TGTGCCAGCAGCGTGGGGGAGGGAAGGTCTGGAAACACCATATATTTT. It specifies CASSVGEGRSGNTIYF.